The 29 T cell receptor beta chains in this list originate from one sample, sequenced in a study of CD8+ T cells in alopecia areata. Treatment specified: oral pan-JAK inhibitor, 5-10 mg twice daily. Extracted RNA was reverse transcribed into cDNA, the sequencing template. Sequencing used immunoSEQ multiplex PCR; TCRdb keeps in-frame clones, though not all of them. The sample gives 150,000 to 200,000 clones, roughly 60% of which show up once; approximately 0.97% is in the top ten. Material: CD4+ T cells sorted from blood, obtained at week 24, from a patient treated with tofacitinib. These receptor sequences come from a human donor with alopecia areata.

This chain links TRBV4-3 with TRBJ1-1, with D perhaps matching TRBD1 (5 bases). Trimming cost V 0 bases and J 11 bases, with 25 bases left between them. CDR1 and CDR2 from the germline V gene are LGHNA and YSLEER. The CDR3 is 17 amino acids. The chain's CDR3 is CASSQEPAGGAGKKAFF. DNA of the CDR3: TGCGCCAGCAGCCAAGAACCCGCGGGAGGTGCAGGGAAGAAGGCTTTCTTT.

In this sample, this clone turned up a few times. The junction departs from germline at one end; a sequencing error may be responsible. This CDR3 is CAWRVGGGPMIF. The DNA of the CDR3 is TGTGCCTGGAGAGTAGGAGGGGGCCCAATGATCTTT. The chain combines TRBV30 with TRBJ1-1; 7 bases fit TRBD1. CDR3 length: 12 residues. CDR1 GTSNPN and CDR2 SVGIG come from the germline V gene (reference sequence). Based on the CDR3 plus reference TRBV30 and TRBJ1-1, the full variable domain is SQTIHQWPATLVQPVGSPLSLECTVEGTSNPNLYWYRQAAGRGLQLLFYSVGIGQISSEVPQNLSASRPQDRQFILSSKKLLLSDSGFYLCAWRVGGGPMIFGQGTRLTVV.

This clone came up a few times. V usage is TRBV29-1 and J usage is TRBJ2-2; D is perhaps TRBD1 (5 bases). This CDR3 contains 15 residues. Germline V CDR1 and CDR2: SQVTM, ANQGSEA. The V end was cut by 5 bases, the J end by 5 bases, with 18 bases between. CDR3 sequence: CSVNQGSRSTGELFF. In DNA, the CDR3 is TGCAGCGTTAACCAGGGTAGCCGGAGTACCGGGGAGCTGTTTTTT.

In this sample, this clone turned up once. The V gene is TRBV7-3, the J gene TRBJ1-1, with 7 nucleotides matching TRBD1. The CDR3 covers 12 residues. V shed 5 bases and J 10 bases; nucleotides not matched to a gene: 7. CDR1 is SGHTA, CDR2 FQGTGA, per germline. The CDR3 DNA sequence: TGTGCCAGCAGCCCCCGACAGGGAGTAGCTTTCTTT. It translates to CASSPRQGVAFF.

This clone showed up just a few times. This chain links TRBV29-1 with TRBJ2-7, with D possibly TRBD1 on 6 matching bases. The germline CDR1 and CDR2 sequences are SQVTM and ANQGSEA. V lost 2 bases and J lost 2, with 13 bases in between. This CDR3 is built from 14 residues. This chain's CDR3 is CSVELQGRAYEQYF. CDR3 nucleotide sequence: TGCAGCGTTGAACTACAGGGTCGTGCCTACGAGCAGTACTTC.

The CDR3 protein is CASSVGWDSLNEQFF. The CDR3 nucleotides are TGTGCCAGCAGCGTAGGTTGGGACAGCCTCAATGAGCAGTTCTTC. The chain combines TRBV9 with TRBJ2-1, with 7 bases that match TRBD1. CDR3 length: 15 residues. V lost 0 bases to trimming and J lost 6 bases; unmatched junction nucleotides: 6. Germline CDR1 SGDLS, CDR2 YYNGEE.

This chain connects TRBV27 to TRBJ2-7, with 7 bases aligning to TRBD1. CDR3 length: 13 amino acids. The J segment lost 2 bases and the V segment lost 4 bases, leaving 2 bases of the junction unmatched. Germline V gene data show CDR1 as MNHEY and CDR2 as SMNVEV (reference sequence). CDR3 DNA sequence: TGTGCCAGCAGTTACGGGACAGCCTACGAGCAGTACTTC. Protein product: CASSYGTAYEQYF.

The V and J genes are TRBV6-5 and TRBJ1-1; the D gene is possibly TRBD1 (5 bases). V lost 6 bases and J lost 5, with 13 bases in between. The CDR3 loop spans 13 amino acids. Germline V lookup: CDR1 MNHEY, CDR2 SVGAGI. The CDR3 loop is CASSGRVDTEAFF. CDR3 coding DNA: TGTGCCAGCAGCGGCAGGGTGGATACTGAAGCTTTCTTT.

This chain joins TRBV30 and TRBJ2-3; D possibly corresponds to TRBD2 (7 bases). Germline V gene lookup returns CDR1 GTSNPN and CDR2 SVGIG (reference sequence). The CDR3 is made up of 13 amino acids. The V end lost 3 bases, the J end lost 2 bases, and 9 bases lay between the germline ends. CDR3 region: CAWRRGLTDTQYF. CDR3 bases: TGTGCCTGGAGGCGGGGGCTCACAGATACGCAGTATTTT.

The V and J genes are TRBV25-1 and TRBJ2-7; D gene unclear. Per the germline V gene, CDR1 is MGHDK and CDR2 is SYGVNS. V lost 1 base and J lost 6, with 10 bases in between. This CDR3 comprises 13 residues. CDR3 protein: CASSESPDLEQYF. The CDR3 nucleotides are TGTGCCAGCAGTGAATCTCCTGACCTCGAGCAGTACTTC.

This sequence joins TRBV5-1 and TRBJ2-5; D may be TRBD2 (6 bases). V gave up 5 bases and J gave up 7 bases, with 15 bases separating them. This CDR3 contains 13 residues. Germline V gene data show CDR1 as SGHRS and CDR2 as YFSETQ. CDR3 nucleotides: TGCGCCAGCAGTCGAGAAACTAGCTTGACCCAGTACTTC. Protein: CASSRETSLTQYF. The variable domain in full, with the rest retrieved from reference TRBV5-1 and TRBJ2-5, is KAGVTQTPRYLIKTRGQQVTLSCSPISGHRSVSWYQQTPGQGLQFLFEYFSETQRNKGNFPGRFSGRQFSNSRSEMNVSTLELGDSALYLCASSRETSLTQYFGPGTRLLVL.

Regarding this clone: Additional DNA sequences in this sample encode the identical CDR3. The chain carries TRBV9 and TRBJ2-2, with D possibly matching TRBD2 (5 bases). Germline V gene sequence: CDR1 SGDLS, CDR2 YYNGEE. The CDR3 covers 13 residues. The V and J ends lost 0 bases and 5 bases respectively, with 5 bases between them. The CDR3 coding sequence is TGTGCCAGCAGCGTAGCGGGGACCGGGGAGCTGTTTTTT. It yields the protein CASSVAGTGELFF.

V gene TRBV30 combines with J gene TRBJ1-2, with TRBD1 matching 8 bases. V was clipped by 3 bases and J by 4 bases; unmatched bases: 7. Germline lookup yields CDR1 GTSNPN and CDR2 SVGIG (reference sequence). This CDR3 contains 14 residues. CDR3: CAWRGQAIVYGYTF. The CDR3 bases are TGTGCCTGGAGGGGACAGGCAATTGTCTATGGCTACACCTTC.

The V gene is TRBV29-1, the J gene TRBJ2-3, with D tentatively TRBD2 (5 bases). This CDR3 is built from 13 residues. V dropped 5 bases and J dropped 11 bases, with 20 bases sitting between them. From germline, CDR1 is SQVTM and CDR2 ANQGSEA. CDR3 region: CSVRGLAPLVQYF. CDR3 in DNA: TGCAGCGTTCGAGGGCTAGCCCCGTTAGTGCAGTATTTT.

This clone was counted at least ten times. This chain joins TRBV12-5 and TRBJ2-7, with 9 bases that match TRBD1. Germline CDR1 is LGHNT and CDR2 is FRNRAP. V lost 1 base, J lost 5 bases, and 6 bases stayed unmatched. The CDR3 length is 15 residues. The CDR3 here is CASGLEGQGSHEQYF. Here the CDR3 DNA reads TGTGCTAGTGGTTTGGAGGGACAGGGTTCCCACGAGCAGTACTTC.

This clone was recorded only once. This rearrangement joins TRBV7-8 to TRBJ2-7; perhaps TRBD2 as D (6 bases). Germline V lookup: CDR1 SGHVS, CDR2 FQNEAQ. Trimming pared 1 base from V and 6 bases from J, leaving 19 bases between. This CDR3 contains 16 residues. DNA for the CDR3: TGTGCCAGCAGCTTAGGTCCAGCTGGGACTCCAGGCGAGCAGTACTTC. It is translated as CASSLGPAGTPGEQYF.

The chain links TRBV5-1 to TRBJ2-2; D is ambiguous. This CDR3 comprises 13 residues. V was cut by 4 bases and J by 6 bases, with 10 bases left in between. Germline values: CDR1 SGHRS, CDR2 YFSETQ. CDR3 loop: CASSLSTAGELFF. DNA for the CDR3: TGCGCCAGCAGCCTATCAACCGCCGGGGAGCTGTTTTTT.

This chain uses TRBV29-1 with TRBJ1-1, with D possibly matching TRBD1 (5 bases). Germline CDR1 is SQVTM and CDR2 is ANQGSEA. Trimming left V 7 bases short and J 7 bases short, with 13 bases between. The CDR3 spans 11 residues. CDR3 bases: TGCAGCGCTGGGGGTTCGGGTGAAGCTTTCTTT. Protein product: CSAGGSGEAFF.

This chain joins TRBV30 and TRBJ1-6; D is uncertain. Germline V lookup: CDR1 GTSNPN, CDR2 SVGIG (reference sequence). This CDR3 has 15 residues. The V gene lost 0 bases and the J gene lost 7 bases, with 13 bases spanning the gap. The CDR3 region is CAWSVNGLPNSPLHF. The CDR3 bases are TGTGCCTGGAGTGTAAATGGACTCCCAAATTCACCCCTCCACTTT.

This clone occurred a few times. The V call is TRBV2, the J call TRBJ1-2, with D possibly being TRBD1 (5 bases). CDR3 length: 12 residues. V lost 8 bases and J lost 3, with 10 bases in between. Germline values: CDR1 SNHLY, CDR2 FYNNEI. The CDR3 is CASSREDYGYTF. DNA for the CDR3: TGTGCCAGCTCCAGGGAGGACTATGGCTACACCTTC.

The chain joins TRBV29-1 to TRBJ1-4; tentative D call: TRBD1 (5 bases). Germline CDR1 SQVTM, CDR2 ANQGSEA. The CDR3 sequence is 14 residues long. The V and J ends lost 5 bases and 8 bases respectively, with 18 bases between them. The CDR3 loop reads CSVRPAGLKEKLFF. The CDR3 region has the DNA TGCAGCGTTCGCCCCGCAGGGCTTAAGGAAAAACTGTTTTTT.

This clone was observed once. The J gene is TRBJ2-2, the V gene TRBV27; D is perhaps TRBD1 (6 bases). The CDR3 loop spans 14 amino acids. V lost 5 bases and J lost 5, with 12 bases in between. The germline gives CDR1 MNHEY, CDR2 SMNVEV (reference sequence). CDR3 protein: CASSRLGGTGELFF. The CDR3, as DNA: TGTGCCAGCAGTCGGTTAGGGGGTACCGGGGAGCTGTTTTTT.

The J gene is TRBJ1-6, the V gene TRBV7-3, with 8 bases identical to TRBD1. The CDR3 totals 15 residues. Losses at the gene ends were 4 bases for V and 5 bases for J; bases not matched to a gene: 4. Per the germline V gene, CDR1 is SGHTA and CDR2 is FQGTGA. For the CDR3, the DNA is TGTGCCAGCAGCTCCCAGACAGGGGATAATTCACCCCTCCACTTT. This gives the protein CASSSQTGDNSPLHF.

The CDR3 DNA reads as TGTGCCAGCAGCCAAGCTTGGGTGTCAGATACGCAGTATTTT. It yields the protein CASSQAWVSDTQYF. V usage is TRBV14 and J usage is TRBJ2-3; D uncertain. Germline assignment: CDR1 SGHDN and CDR2 FVKESK. CDR3 length: 14 residues. V dropped 1 base and J dropped 4 bases, with 9 bases sitting between them.

The chain recombines TRBV18 with TRBJ1-1; D is unresolved. Trimming shortened V by 2 bases and J by 6 bases, and 13 bases separated the two germline ends. The CDR3 has 14 residues. Looked up from germline, CDR1 is KGHSH and CDR2 is LQKENI. The CDR3 region is CASSPTSSAAEAFF. The CDR3 DNA follows: TGTGCCAGCTCACCAACCTCCTCGGCTGCTGAAGCTTTCTTT.

J is TRBJ1-6 and V is TRBV15; D is unresolved. Trimming stripped 0 bases from V and 0 bases from J, with 6 bases between. Looked up from germline, CDR1 is LNHNV and CDR2 is YYDKDF (reference sequence). The CDR3 spans 16 residues. This chain's CDR3 is CATSRDLGSYNSPLHF. The CDR3 bases are TGTGCCACCAGCAGAGATTTGGGCTCCTATAATTCACCCCTCCACTTT. Supplemented by reference TRBV15 and TRBJ1-6, the full variable domain reads DAMVIQNPRYQVTQFGKPVTLSCSQTLNHNVMYWYQQKSSQAPKLLFHYYDKDFNNEADTPDNFQSRRPNTSFCFLDIRSPGLGDTAMYLCATSRDLGSYNSPLHFGNGTRLTVT.

This clone has a handful of counts. The chain combines TRBV9 with TRBJ2-2; 8 nucleotides align to TRBD1. The CDR3 spans 16 residues. V shed 4 bases, J shed 2 bases, and the junction held 7 bases outside the gene matches. Germline V gene lookup returns CDR1 SGDLS and CDR2 YYNGEE. The CDR3 sequence: CASSPQGQANTGELFF. DNA of the CDR3: TGTGCCAGCAGCCCCCAGGGACAGGCAAACACCGGGGAGCTGTTTTTT.

The sample holds a few counts of this clone. V is TRBV29-1 and J is TRBJ2-1; perhaps TRBD2 as D (6 bases). The CDR3 totals 12 residues. Between the trimmed V and J ends, which lost 6 bases and 3 bases, there was a span of 9 bases. Per the germline V gene, CDR1 is SQVTM and CDR2 is ANQGSEA. The CDR3 region has the DNA TGCAGCGTGGCCGGGGGCTACAATGAGCAGTTCTTC. Its protein product is CSVAGGYNEQFF.

The gene calls are TRBV29-1 and TRBJ1-1; D is uncertain. V was shortened by 6 bases and J by 3 bases, with 17 bases between the two germline ends. The CDR3 spans 14 residues. CDR1 and CDR2 from the germline V gene are SQVTM and ANQGSEA. The CDR3 nucleotides are TGCAGCGTGTGGACGGTAAGGCAGGACACTGAAGCTTTCTTT. Its translation: CSVWTVRQDTEAFF.